This T cell receptor (beta chain) was captured by sequencing in a study of control samples from healthy donors and cancer patients. The repertoire was sequenced with immunoSEQ multiplex PCR; TCRdb's copy has only in-frame clones and lacks some. This sample carries approximately 99,000 clones, almost 85% of them seen once, and the ten largest clones take 6.5%. CDR3 length: 14 amino acids. From germline, CDR1 is MNHEY and CDR2 SVGAGI. V shed 6 bases and J 10 bases; nucleotides not matched to a gene: 5. Sequenced sample: blood. V usage is TRBV6-5 and J usage is TRBJ1-6; 11 bases line up with TRBD1. The TCR was taken from a man aged 18-30 years in good health. CDR3 in DNA: TGTGCCAGCAGGGGACAGGGGGTGGGGTCACCCCTCCACTTT. Amino acid sequence: CASRGQGVGSPLHF.